Below, 23 T cell receptor beta chains from the same sample are listed, as sequenced in a study of CD8 T cells in ankylosing spondylitis. Whole-study results and caveats: It appeared that ankylosing spondylitis blood was characterized by a TCR beta motif of roughly 8 highly homologous variants.

TCRdb re-called the 5' RACE reads with MiXCR, one entry per CDR3 protein. The sample records 200,000 to 250,000 distinct CDR3 sequences, 5.5% to 7.5% being singletons. The antigens these receptors bind are not known. The sample was blood, either unsorted or a sorted T cell fraction (not recorded which). The receptors here all came from a male donor with ankylosing spondylitis.

This clonotype was detected only a few times. The V gene is TRBV27, the J gene TRBJ2-5; possible D gene TRBD2, 6 bases. The V end was cut by 5 bases, the J end by 0 bases, with 28 bases between. Germline V gene lookup returns CDR1 MNHEY and CDR2 SMNVEV (reference sequence). The CDR3 has 20 amino acids. The CDR3 is CASSPLIRERVSSYQETQYF. CDR3 nucleotides: TGTGCCAGCAGTCCCCTAATCCGGGAGAGGGTTTCTAGTTACCAAGAGACCCAGTACTTC.

This clonotype occurred many times. This sequence joins TRBV29-1 and TRBJ1-1; no clear D. The CDR3 sequence is 10 residues long. CDR1 is SQVTM and CDR2 is ANQGSEA in the germline V gene. V lost 3 bases and J 11 bases, leaving 10 bases between the germline ends. The CDR3: CSVEVGFAFF. Written as DNA, the CDR3 is TGCAGCGTTGAGGTTGGCTTTGCTTTCTTT.

This clonotype was seen ten or more times. This chain links TRBV12-5 with TRBJ2-5, with a weak D call TRBD2 (6 bases). The CDR3 has 16 residues. Germline-derived CDR1 and CDR2 are LGHNT and FRNRAP. V shed 9 bases and J shed 3 bases, with 23 bases lying between them. The CDR3 protein is CASSTLGLRSEETQYF. The CDR3 DNA reads as TGTGCTAGCTCGACCTTGGGACTCAGGTCTGAAGAGACCCAGTACTTC.

This clonotype was counted many times. The chain uses TRBV4-2 and TRBJ1-1, with D unclear. This CDR3 region has 17 residues. CDR1 and CDR2 from the germline V gene are LGHNA and YNFKEQ. The germline V and J ends were trimmed by 2 bases and 4 bases, with 20 bases remaining between them. CDR3 sequence (DNA): TGTGCCAGCAGCCAACCCCTGGATGGCCTTTCGGGCACTGAAGCTTTCTTT. This codes for CASSQPLDGLSGTEAFF.

This clonotype has ten or more counts. The rearrangement links TRBV4-2 to TRBJ1-2; 9 bases are a match to TRBD1. Looked up from germline, CDR1 is LGHNA and CDR2 is YNFKEQ. V lost 0 bases, J lost 6 bases, and 5 bases stayed unmatched. The CDR3 contains 15 residues. The CDR3 sequence is CASSQDGDRVNGYTF. The CDR3 nucleotides are TGTGCCAGCAGCCAAGATGGGGACAGGGTAAATGGCTACACCTTC.

This clonotype has a count of ten or more. The gene calls are TRBV29-1 and TRBJ1-2; D gene unclear. V was clipped by 3 bases and J by 4 bases, with 9 bases between them. Germline lookup yields CDR1 SQVTM and CDR2 ANQGSEA. This CDR3 spans 12 amino acids. CDR3 bases: TGCAGCGTTGACATGGGAATCTATGGCTACACCTTC. Its protein product is CSVDMGIYGYTF. The whole variable domain, filled in from reference TRBV29-1 and TRBJ1-2, reads SAVISQKPSRDICQRGTSLTIQCQVDSQVTMMFWYRQQPGQSLTLIATANQGSEATYESGFVIDKFPISRPNLTFSTLTVSNMSPEDSSIYLCSVDMGIYGYTFGSGTRLTVV.

This clonotype was seen at least ten times. This rearrangement joins TRBV29-1 to TRBJ1-1; D may be TRBD1 (6 bases). V dropped 1 base and J dropped 0 bases, with 12 bases sitting between them. This CDR3 spans 15 amino acids. CDR1 is SQVTM, CDR2 ANQGSEA, per germline. CDR3 in amino acids: CSVEAWEGVNTEAFF. CDR3 nucleotides: TGCAGCGTTGAAGCCTGGGAGGGGGTGAACACTGAAGCTTTCTTT.

This clonotype appeared many times. V is TRBV2 and J is TRBJ2-2; D possibly matches TRBD1 or TRBD2 (6 bases each). The CDR3 runs to 14 residues. V lost 10 bases and J 4 bases, leaving 16 bases between the germline ends. Germline V gene sequence: CDR1 SNHLY, CDR2 FYNNEI. CDR3 residues: CANSVRGGTGELFF. In DNA form, the CDR3 reads TGTGCCAACTCCGTCAGGGGAGGCACCGGGGAGCTGTTTTTT.

The table lists this clonotype with many counts. CDR3 sequence: CASSFPTGSYEQYF. The CDR3 nucleotides are TGTGCCAGCAGCTTTCCGACAGGGTCCTACGAGCAGTACTTC. This chain connects TRBV5-4 to TRBJ2-7; 7 bases fit TRBD1. Germline loops: CDR1 SGHNT, CDR2 YYREEE (reference sequence). With V trimmed by 2 bases and J by 1 base, 3 bases remained unmatched. The CDR3 spans 14 residues.

The table lists this clonotype with many counts. V gene TRBV10-3 combines with J gene TRBJ2-7; TRBD1 aligns across 11 bases. Germline CDR1 is ENHRY and CDR2 is SYGVKD. V shed 6 bases and J 3 bases; nucleotides not matched to a gene: 16. The CDR3 loop spans 18 amino acids. CDR3 region: CAIRGQKNAGTGGYEQYF. The CDR3 region has the DNA TGTGCCATCAGGGGTCAGAAAAATGCCGGGACAGGGGGCTACGAGCAGTACTTC.

The V and J genes are TRBV7-9 and TRBJ2-7; D possibly corresponds to TRBD2 (6 bases). This CDR3 has 15 residues. Germline V lookup: CDR1 SEHNR, CDR2 FQNEAQ (reference sequence). Trimming took off 4 bases at V and 2 bases at J, with 15 bases between the two ends. Here the CDR3 reads CASSSFRDSTYEQYF. For the CDR3, the DNA is TGTGCCAGCAGCTCGTTCCGGGACTCAACCTACGAGCAGTACTTC.

This clonotype was seen repeatedly, ten times or more. V gene TRBV6-2 or TRBV6-3 combines with J gene TRBJ2-1; TRBD2 might be the D (7 bases). Trimming removed 4 bases from V and 9 bases from J, with 16 bases in between. From germline, CDR1 is MNHEY and CDR2 SVGEGT. The CDR3 consists of 14 residues. CDR3 residues: CASSFGGPGFEQFF. The CDR3 DNA is TGTGCCAGCAGTTTCGGGGGGCCGGGATTTGAGCAGTTCTTC.

This clonotype has a count of ten or more. The rearrangement links TRBV4-3 to TRBJ2-1, with 9 bases aligning to TRBD1. The CDR3 runs 15 residues. Germline CDR1 and CDR2: LGHNA and YSLEER. With V trimmed by 3 bases and J by 6 bases, 6 bases remained unmatched. The CDR3 here is CASSQGQGLVNEQFF. The CDR3 DNA is TGCGCCAGCAGCCAGGGACAGGGTTTGGTCAATGAGCAGTTCTTC.

This clonotype was counted at least ten times. The rearrangement joins TRBV11-2 to TRBJ2-3; the D call may be TRBD1 or TRBD2 (5 bases each). CDR3 size: 16 residues. Germline CDR1 and CDR2: SGHAT and FQNNGV. Trimming stripped 2 bases from V and 1 base from J, with 13 bases between. The CDR3 DNA reads as TGTGCCAGCAGCTTATCTGGGGGTCGGGGCACAGATACGCAGTATTTT. Protein: CASSLSGGRGTDTQYF.

This clonotype was seen ten or more times. This chain connects TRBV4-1 to TRBJ2-1, with TRBD2 identical over 7 bases. J lost 7 bases, V lost 2 bases, and 11 bases had no gene match. The germline CDR1 and CDR2 sequences are MGHRA and YSYEKL. This CDR3 region has 16 residues. CDR3 sequence: CASSQRGGSNGNEQFF. Here the CDR3 DNA reads TGCGCCAGCAGCCAAAGAGGCGGGAGCAACGGGAATGAGCAGTTCTTC.

This clonotype showed up many times. V usage is TRBV19 and J usage is TRBJ2-1, with a weak D call TRBD2 (6 bases). The CDR3 runs to 16 residues. V was cut by 6 bases and J by 3 bases, with 18 bases left in between. Germline CDR1 reads LNHDA; CDR2 reads SQIVND (reference sequence). The CDR3 DNA reads as TGTGCCAGTAGCCCGGGACTGAAGTCTTTCTACAATGAGCAGTTCTTC. Amino acids: CASSPGLKSFYNEQFF.

The rearrangement links TRBV28 to TRBJ2-5; no firm D call. The length of the CDR3 is 12 residues. The V gene lost 4 bases and the J gene lost 3 bases, with 6 bases spanning the gap. Germline CDR1 MDHEN, CDR2 SYDVKM. This chain's CDR3 is CASSSSEETQYF. DNA of the CDR3: TGTGCCAGCAGTTCGTCCGAAGAGACCCAGTACTTC.

V and J are TRBV23-1 and TRBJ2-3, with TRBD1 as a possible D gene (5 bases). TRBV23-1 is flagged as an ORF with uncertain function. CDR3 size: 16 residues. V lost 0 bases and J 5 bases, leaving 15 bases between the germline ends. The CDR3 loop is CASSQSGTDKVDTQYF. CDR3 DNA sequence: TGCGCCAGCAGTCAATCGGGAACGGACAAGGTAGATACGCAGTATTTT.

This clonotype came up a few times. This chain connects TRBV2 to TRBJ2-7; perhaps TRBD2 as D (5 bases). Germline CDR1 is SNHLY and CDR2 is FYNNEI. This CDR3 has 18 residues. Trimming removed 4 bases from V and 4 bases from J, with 26 bases in between. CDR3 in amino acids: CASSVVANGGGLLYEQYF. The CDR3 DNA follows: TGTGCCAGCAGTGTCGTAGCAAATGGAGGTGGCCTGCTATACGAGCAGTACTTC.

This clonotype showed up many times. The J gene is TRBJ1-1, the V gene TRBV7-6; D is undetermined. Germline V gene lookup returns CDR1 SGHVS and CDR2 FNYEAQ. Trimming left V 2 bases short and J 1 base short, with 5 bases between. There are 13 residues in the CDR3. CDR3 region: CASSLLSNTEAFF. CDR3 DNA: TGTGCCAGCAGCTTATTGTCGAACACTGAAGCTTTCTTT. Combining the CDR3 with reference TRBV7-6 and TRBJ1-1 gives the whole variable domain GAGVSQSPRYKVTKRGQDVALRCDPISGHVSLYWYRQALGQGPEFLTYFNYEAQQDKSGLPNDRFSAERPEGSISTLTIQRTEQRDSAMYRCASSLLSNTEAFFGQGTRLTVV.

This clonotype appeared many times. This rearrangement joins TRBV20-1 to TRBJ1-1; no reliable D call. CDR3 size: 12 residues. The V and J ends lost 4 bases and 7 bases respectively, with 13 bases between them. Per the germline V gene, CDR1 is DFQATT and CDR2 is SNEGSKA (reference sequence). CDR3 sequence (DNA): TGCAGTGCTACCACGTCGGACGTTGAAGCTTTCTTT. It specifies CSATTSDVEAFF.

Only a few counts were recorded for this clonotype. This chain links TRBV13 with TRBJ1-2; 9 bases are a match to TRBD1. The CDR3 loop spans 16 amino acids. Germline V gene data show CDR1 as PRHDT and CDR2 as FYEKMQ (reference sequence). The ends lost 2 bases at V and 2 bases at J; junction bases unmatched: 6. The CDR3 DNA follows: TGTGCCAGCAGCTTATGGCGGGACAGGGCCAACTATGGCTACACCTTC. Translating it yields CASSLWRDRANYGYTF.

There are many counts of this clonotype. This chain links TRBV28 with TRBJ2-1; TRBD2 matches at 13 bases. This CDR3 contains 17 residues. Germline V CDR1 and CDR2: MDHEN, SYDVKM. Trimming at V came to 6 bases and at J to 3 bases, leaving 8 bases not matched to a gene. CDR3 loop: CASRPTSGRAGYNEQFF. Written as DNA, the CDR3 is TGTGCCAGCAGACCTACTAGCGGGAGGGCCGGCTACAATGAGCAGTTCTTC. The full variable domain, with the rest looked up from reference TRBV28 and TRBJ2-1, is DVKVTQSSRYLVKRTGEKVFLECVQDMDHENMFWYRQDPGLGLRLIYFSYDVKMKEKGDIPEGYSVSREKKERFSLILESASTNQTSMYLCASRPTSGRAGYNEQFFGPGTRLTVL.